The source of this T cell receptor beta chain is a study of T-cell reconstitution after alpha-beta-depleted transplantation in children. Study observations and caveats: It was newly produced T cells that mostly accounted for T-cell counts and diversity one year after transplant. Elevated TCRbeta diversity at day 60 was traced, in some patients, to surviving recipient T cells and thymic progenitors. After transplant, at about two months, alpha-beta T cells were reportedly derived from several hundred expanded graft clones.

Preparation of the TCRbeta library was carried out with unique molecular identifiers. TCRdb re-called the PCR reads with MiXCR, one entry per CDR3 protein. Among approximately 500,000 distinct CDR3 sequences listed, more than 20% were seen once. J gave up 2 bases and V 6 bases, and 11 bases lay outside the gene matches. In germline, CDR1 is LNHDA, CDR2 SQIVND (reference sequence). The CDR3 extends over 16 amino acids. A word on this clonotype: Its matching antigen is unknown.

The sequencing used PBMCs, collected before TCRalphabeta/CD19-depleted stem cell transplant. This sequence originates from a boy younger than two with Wiskott-Aldrich syndrome, due to receive a stem cell transplant. The chain carries TRBV19 and TRBJ2-7, with 9 bases aligning to TRBD1. The CDR3 bases are TGTGCCAGTAGCCGAAGAAGGGGACAGGGAGCCTACGAGCAGTACTTC. As protein: CASSRRRGQGAYEQYF.